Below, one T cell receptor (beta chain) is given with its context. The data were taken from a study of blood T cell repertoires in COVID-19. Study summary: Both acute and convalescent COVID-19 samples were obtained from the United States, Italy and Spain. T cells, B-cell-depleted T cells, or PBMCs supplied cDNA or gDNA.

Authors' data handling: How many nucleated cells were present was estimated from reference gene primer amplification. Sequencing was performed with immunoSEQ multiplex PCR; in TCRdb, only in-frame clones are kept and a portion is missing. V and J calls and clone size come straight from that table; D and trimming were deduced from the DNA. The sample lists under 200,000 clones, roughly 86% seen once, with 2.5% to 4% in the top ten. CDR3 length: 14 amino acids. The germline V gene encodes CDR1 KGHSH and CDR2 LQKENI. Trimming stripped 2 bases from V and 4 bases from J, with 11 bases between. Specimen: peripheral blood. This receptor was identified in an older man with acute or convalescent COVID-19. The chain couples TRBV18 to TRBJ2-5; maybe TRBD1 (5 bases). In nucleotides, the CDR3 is TGTGCCAGCTCACCATCAGGGTCACGAGAGACCCAGTACTTC. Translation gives CASSPSGSRETQYF.